The 26 T cell receptor beta chains in this list originate from one sample, sequenced in a study of blood T cell repertoires in COVID-19. Data came from immunoSEQ multiplex PCR; TCRdb stores just in-frame clones and leaves some out. The sample shows some 130,000 clones, under 80% of them seen only once. Sequences were obtained from peripheral blood. The receptors derive from a man older than 75 with acute or convalescent COVID-19.

The gene calls are TRBV4-1 and TRBJ1-2; D possibly corresponds to TRBD1 (5 bases). This CDR3 is 14 amino acids long. Germline V gene lookup returns CDR1 MGHRA and CDR2 YSYEKL. V was cut by 4 bases and J by 8 bases, with 17 bases left in between. This CDR3 reads CASSLTGTPGGYTF. The CDR3 DNA follows: TGCGCCAGCAGCCTTACGGGGACTCCCGGGGGCTACACCTTC.

The chain links TRBV2 to TRBJ1-3; TRBD1 matches at 9 bases. The CDR3 consists of 14 residues. Germline lookup yields CDR1 SNHLY and CDR2 FYNNEI. The ends lost 4 bases at V and 4 bases at J; junction bases unmatched: 2. The CDR3 DNA follows: TGTGCCAGCAGTGTGGGGACAGGGGGAAACACCATATATTTT. The encoded protein is CASSVGTGGNTIYF.

This sequence joins TRBV7-9 and TRBJ2-5, with a weak D call TRBD1 (7 bases). V lost 5 bases and J lost 2, with 15 bases in between. The CDR3 loop spans 15 amino acids. Looked up from germline, CDR1 is SEHNR and CDR2 is FQNEAQ (reference sequence). The CDR3 region is CASSTGQGGQETQYF. For the CDR3, the DNA is TGTGCCAGCAGCACCGGTCAGGGGGGTCAAGAGACCCAGTACTTC.

The chain links TRBV4-3 to TRBJ2-2; D is unclear. The V gene lost 1 base and the J gene lost 7 bases, with 7 bases spanning the gap. CDR1 is LGHNA, CDR2 YSLEER, per germline. This CDR3 comprises 13 residues. The CDR3 nucleotides read TGCGCCAGCAGCCAAGTTTCCAGCGGGGAGCTGTTTTTT. Protein product: CASSQVSSGELFF.

This chain uses TRBV18 with TRBJ1-6; 8 nucleotides align to TRBD1. Germline values: CDR1 KGHSH, CDR2 LQKENI. The V segment lost 3 bases and the J segment 8 bases; nucleotides outside the gene matches: 6. The CDR3 runs 15 residues. The CDR3 sequence is CASSPGQASYSPLHF. CDR3 sequence (DNA): TGTGCCAGCTCACCGGGACAGGCTTCTTATTCACCCCTCCACTTT.

V and J are TRBV27 and TRBJ1-1; 11 nucleotides align to TRBD1. With 5 bases clipped from V and 4 bases from J, the junction kept 3 bases outside the gene matches. The CDR3 is 14 amino acids. The germline V gene encodes CDR1 MNHEY and CDR2 SMNVEV (reference sequence). CDR3 nucleotide sequence: TGTGCCAGCAGTCCTGGGACAGGGGGCACTGAAGCTTTCTTT. Translating gives CASSPGTGGTEAFF.

The chain joins TRBV2 to TRBJ1-2; D is possibly TRBD1 (6 bases). V lost 4 bases and J 4 bases, leaving 13 bases between the germline ends. The CDR3 is 14 residues long. Germline assignment: CDR1 SNHLY and CDR2 FYNNEI. This chain's CDR3 is CASSGGGNIYGYTF. CDR3 sequence (DNA): TGTGCCAGCAGTGGAGGGGGAAACATCTATGGCTACACCTTC. Using reference TRBV2 and TRBJ1-2 for the parts outside the CDR3, the full variable domain is EPEVTQTPSHQVTQMGQEVILRCVPISNHLYFYWYRQILGQKVEFLVSFYNNEISEKSEIFDDQFSVERPDGSNFTLKIRSTKLEDSAMYFCASSGGGNIYGYTFGSGTRLTVV.

The rearrangement links TRBV6-5 to TRBJ2-7; TRBD1 agrees at 9 bases. CDR3 length: 14 amino acids. The germline V gene has CDR1 MNHEY and CDR2 SVGAGI. V lost 6 bases and J lost 5; bases outside the gene matches: 8. The CDR3 DNA is TGTGCCAGCAGAAAACAGGGGGCGCTCCACGAGCAGTACTTC. This codes for CASRKQGALHEQYF.

This clone has a count of ten or more. This chain joins TRBV18 and TRBJ2-5, with D perhaps TRBD2 (5 bases). V lost 2 bases and J 5 bases, leaving 21 bases between the germline ends. There are 17 residues in the CDR3. The V gene's germline CDR1 is KGHSH and CDR2 LQKENI. In DNA, the CDR3 is TGTGCCAGCTCACCAAGCCGACGGACTGCTCAAACGGAGACCCAGTACTTC. This encodes CASSPSRRTAQTETQYF. Supplemented by reference TRBV18 and TRBJ2-5, the full variable domain reads NAGVMQNPRHLVRRRGQEARLRCSPMKGHSHVYWYRQLPEEGLKFMVYLQKENIIDESGMPKERFSAEFPKEGPSILRIQQVVRGDSAAYFCASSPSRRTAQTETQYFGPGTRLLVL.

This chain uses TRBV28 with TRBJ1-2; tentative D call: TRBD1 (5 bases). The CDR3 totals 16 residues. Germline V CDR1 and CDR2: MDHEN, SYDVKM. V lost 3 bases to trimming and J lost 5 bases, with 19 bases between them. CDR3: CASSLGGGGQTYGYTF. For the CDR3, the DNA is TGTGCCAGCAGTTTGGGGGGGGGTGGCCAGACATATGGCTACACCTTC.

The rearrangement links TRBV12-3 or TRBV12-4 to TRBJ2-2; D gene ambiguous. The CDR3 spans 13 residues. V lost 6 bases to trimming and J lost 4 bases, with 9 bases between them. This CDR3 is CASSPATTGELFF. CDR3 bases: TGTGCCAGCAGCCCAGCGACCACCGGGGAGCTGTTTTTT.

This clone was found a few times. The same CDR3 can be traced to other DNA sequences in this sample. The rearrangement uses TRBV7-9 and TRBJ2-2, with 7 bases that match TRBD2. This CDR3 is 15 amino acids long. Trimming took 2 bases from V and 1 from J; bases not matched to a gene: 1. Germline lookup yields CDR1 SEHNR and CDR2 FQNEAQ (reference sequence). The CDR3 DNA follows: TGTGCCAGCAGCTTAACGGGGGGGAACACCGGGGAGCTGTTTTTT. Protein sequence: CASSLTGGNTGELFF.

The chain has TRBV25-1 and TRBJ1-2; D gene ambiguous. Trimming took off 2 bases at V and 13 bases at J, with 11 bases between the two ends. The CDR3 consists of 11 residues. Germline V CDR1 and CDR2: MGHDK, SYGVNS. The CDR3 region has the DNA TGTGCCAGCAGTGAAGGGAGGGTGCTCACCTTC. Residues: CASSEGRVLTF.

This clone occurred once. The chain combines TRBV24-1 with TRBJ2-3; possible D gene TRBD1, 5 bases. Trimming stripped 0 bases from V and 2 bases from J, with 11 bases between. Looked up from germline, CDR1 is KGHDR and CDR2 is SFDVKD. The CDR3 is made up of 16 amino acids. The CDR3 is CATSDLPGRDTDTQYF. The CDR3 region has the DNA TGTGCCACCAGTGATTTGCCAGGCAGGGACACAGATACGCAGTATTTT.

The chain joins TRBV7-9 to TRBJ2-5, with unresolved D. Germline lookup yields CDR1 SEHNR and CDR2 FQNEAQ (reference sequence). V was cut by 8 bases and J by 2 bases, with 15 bases left in between. This CDR3 spans 14 amino acids. The CDR3 is CASSLSLPQETQYF. For the CDR3, the DNA is TGTGCCAGCTCACTAAGTCTTCCACAAGAGACCCAGTACTTC.

V usage is TRBV14 and J usage is TRBJ2-7, with 11 bases that match TRBD2. The CDR3 contains 15 residues. Germline V CDR1 and CDR2: SGHDN, FVKESK. V lost 2 bases and J lost 3; bases outside the gene matches: 3. CDR3 nucleotide sequence: TGTGCCAGCAGCCAACTCGGGACTAGCGGCTACGAGCAGTACTTC. The encoded protein is CASSQLGTSGYEQYF.

The J gene is TRBJ2-5, the V gene TRBV24-1; 7 bases agree with TRBD2. The V segment lost 4 bases and the J segment 3 bases; nucleotides outside the gene matches: 16. The length of the CDR3 is 18 residues. CDR1 KGHDR and CDR2 SFDVKD come from the germline V gene. The CDR3 DNA follows: TGTGCCACCAGTGACTCCACCCGGGACTACCACGGCGAAGAGACCCAGTACTTC. It encodes CATSDSTRDYHGEETQYF.

The chain couples TRBV12-5 to TRBJ2-2; TRBD1 matches at 8 bases. Germline CDR1 and CDR2: LGHNT and FRNRAP. This CDR3 spans 15 amino acids. V trimming: 5 bases; J trimming: 2 bases; junction bases outside the gene matches: 4. The CDR3 protein is CASGPGTGNTGELFF. In DNA form, the CDR3 reads TGTGCTAGTGGTCCCGGGACAGGTAACACCGGGGAGCTGTTTTTT.

V usage is TRBV6-5 and J usage is TRBJ2-5; TRBD1 agrees at 8 bases. The CDR3 loop spans 14 amino acids. The germline V gene has CDR1 MNHEY and CDR2 SVGAGI. V dropped 6 bases and J dropped 6; count of bases not matched to a gene: 9. CDR3 amino acids: CASSAPDRAKTQYF. CDR3 bases: TGTGCCAGCAGCGCCCCGGACAGGGCAAAGACCCAGTACTTC.

The J gene is TRBJ1-2, the V gene TRBV7-8; D perhaps matches TRBD1 (5 bases). Germline assignment: CDR1 SGHVS and CDR2 FQNEAQ. Deletions cut 3 bases from V and 5 bases from J, with 13 bases between. The CDR3 sequence is 14 residues long. The CDR3 is CASSLSQGGYGYTF. The CDR3 DNA reads TGTGCCAGCAGCTTGTCTCAGGGTGGTTATGGCTACACCTTC.

This rearrangement joins TRBV27 to TRBJ1-3; D gene uncertain. Trimming took 4 bases from V and 0 from J, leaving 10 bases between them. The germline gives CDR1 MNHEY, CDR2 SMNVEV (reference sequence). The CDR3 consists of 15 residues. The CDR3 nucleotides are TGTGCCAGCAGTTGGAGACGGGACTCTGGAAACACCATATATTTT. It encodes CASSWRRDSGNTIYF.

The chain couples TRBV5-1 to TRBJ2-2, with D unresolved. The CDR3 spans 13 residues. V gave up 2 bases and J gave up 5 bases, with 7 bases separating them. Germline CDR1 SGHRS, CDR2 YFSETQ. The CDR3 nucleotides read TGCGCCAGCAGCTTATCAGTAACCGGGGAGCTGTTTTTT. Translating it yields CASSLSVTGELFF. The variable domain in full, completed from reference TRBV5-1 and TRBJ2-2, reads KAGVTQTPRYLIKTRGQQVTLSCSPISGHRSVSWYQQTPGQGLQFLFEYFSETQRNKGNFPGRFSGRQFSNSRSEMNVSTLELGDSALYLCASSLSVTGELFFGEGSRLTVL.

A single count supports this clone. The chain joins TRBV6-1 to TRBJ1-5, with D uncertain. V dropped 1 base and J dropped 4 bases, with 17 bases sitting between them. Germline CDR1 reads MNHNS; CDR2 reads SASEGT. CDR3 length: 17 amino acids. DNA for the CDR3: TGTGCCAGCAGTGAAGAGTCCCGAGGTTTACTTAATCAGCCCCAGCATTTT. This encodes CASSEESRGLLNQPQHF.

This chain uses TRBV10-3 with TRBJ2-3; tentatively, D is TRBD2 (6 bases). The CDR3 covers 14 residues. The V gene lost 6 bases and the J gene lost 0 bases, with 10 bases spanning the gap. Germline V gives CDR1 ENHRY, CDR2 SYGVKD. CDR3 residues: CAISGTASTDTQYF. Here the CDR3 DNA reads TGTGCCATCAGCGGGACTGCTAGCACAGATACGCAGTATTTT.

The V and J genes are TRBV20-1 and TRBJ1-1; TRBD1 agrees at 9 bases. Germline CDR1 and CDR2: DFQATT and SNEGSKA (reference sequence). With 3 bases clipped from V and 9 bases from J, the junction kept 8 bases outside the gene matches. This CDR3 has 13 amino acids. The CDR3 coding sequence is TGCAGTGCTAGTGGGACAGGGCATCCCCAAGCTTTCTTT. Its translation is CSASGTGHPQAFF.

The V and J genes are TRBV28 and TRBJ2-2; TRBD2 matches 7 bases. The CDR3 runs to 17 residues. V lost 1 base, J lost 1 base, and 6 bases stayed unmatched. CDR1 is MDHEN and CDR2 is SYDVKM in the germline V gene. CDR3 loop: CASSLYGRGWNTGELFF. CDR3 DNA sequence: TGTGCCAGCAGTTTATACGGGCGGGGGTGGAACACCGGGGAGCTGTTTTTT.